Listed here are 11 T cell receptor beta chains from one sample, sequenced in a study of beta chain features in type 1 diabetes. The whole isolated RNA underwent reverse transcription, so sequencing captured expressed TCRB transcripts. Sequenced by immunoSEQ multiplex PCR; TCRdb stores in-frame clones only, minus some. This table holds hundreds of thousands of clones, roughly 30% found once. The sequencing input was naive CD4+ T cells from blood. The receptors originated from a man aged 18 to 29 in good health.

The chain uses TRBV29-1 and TRBJ2-5; 9 nucleotides align to TRBD1. The tail of the sequence fits TRBJ2-7 better, so the J call may be wrong. This CDR3 has 16 amino acids. Looked up from germline, CDR1 is SQVTM and CDR2 is ANQGSEA. This chain's CDR3 is CSVEGARDRVGYEQYF. The CDR3 nucleotides are TGCAGCGTTGAAGGGGCTCGGGACAGGGTCGGGTACGAGCAGTACTTC.

This clone was detected a few times. The gene calls are TRBV7-2 and TRBJ2-1; 9 nucleotides line up with TRBD2. The CDR3 is made up of 18 amino acids. With 6 bases clipped from V and 3 bases from J, the junction kept 15 bases outside the gene matches. The V gene's germline CDR1 is SGHTA and CDR2 FQGNSA. The CDR3 is CASSFMSGGRDLYNEQFF. The CDR3 region has the DNA TGTGCCAGCAGTTTTATGTCTGGCGGGAGGGACCTCTACAATGAGCAGTTCTTC.

This clone has only a few counts. The chain uses TRBV11-2 and TRBJ2-6; D remains unclear. Trimming removed 5 bases at V and 3 bases at J, with 11 bases between. Germline V CDR1 and CDR2: SGHAT, FQNNGV. This CDR3 region has 15 residues. In DNA form, the CDR3 reads TGTGCCAGCAGCCCTTGGGCGGATGGGGCCAACGTCCTGACTTTC. The encoded protein is CASSPWADGANVLTF.

To note about this clone: The sample has other DNA sequences that encode this CDR3 too. The chain couples TRBV5-1 to TRBJ2-3; D remains unclear. The CDR3 is 13 residues long. The germline CDR1 and CDR2 sequences are SGHRS and YFSETQ. The V end was cut by 0 bases, the J end by 3 bases, with 5 bases between. CDR3 DNA sequence: TGCGCCAGCAGCTTGGTGGGGACAGATACGCAGTATTTT. It encodes CASSLVGTDTQYF.

Turning to this clone: The sample contains more than one DNA sequence encoding this CDR3. V and J are TRBV5-4 and TRBJ2-1, with 12 bases that match TRBD2. V dropped 2 bases and J dropped 4; count of bases not matched to a gene: 1. The CDR3 extends over 15 amino acids. Germline V lookup: CDR1 SGHNT, CDR2 YYREEE (reference sequence). The CDR3 nucleotides are TGTGCCAGCAGCTTAGGACTAGCGGGGTACAATGAGCAGTTCTTC. It is translated as CASSLGLAGYNEQFF.

This chain connects TRBV6-5 to TRBJ1-3; D remains unclear. The V and J ends lost 0 bases and 4 bases respectively, with 4 bases between them. CDR3 length: 13 residues. Germline V gene data show CDR1 as MNHEY and CDR2 as SVGAGI. CDR3 residues: CASSYSGGNTIYF. CDR3 bases: TGTGCCAGCAGTTACTCGGGAGGAAACACCATATATTTT.

This clone was seen only a few times. The sample has other DNA sequences that encode this CDR3 too. The genes are TRBV29-1 and TRBJ2-1, with TRBD2 matching over 10 bases. The V gene's germline CDR1 is SQVTM and CDR2 ANQGSEA. The V segment lost 3 bases and the J segment 0 bases; nucleotides outside the gene matches: 8. The CDR3 is made up of 17 amino acids. CDR3 loop: CSVETSGWGRSYNEQFF. As DNA, the CDR3 is TGCAGCGTTGAGACTAGCGGGTGGGGTCGCTCCTACAATGAGCAGTTCTTC.

The V gene is TRBV29-1, the J gene TRBJ1-1; 7 positions match TRBD1. The V segment lost 4 bases and the J segment 0 bases; nucleotides outside the gene matches: 8. Germline CDR1 is SQVTM and CDR2 is ANQGSEA. The length of the CDR3 is 15 residues. The DNA of the CDR3 is TGCAGCGTTGTCAGGCAGGGGGGAGTGAACACTGAAGCTTTCTTT. This gives the protein CSVVRQGGVNTEAFF.

The chain links TRBV18 to TRBJ2-7, with a possible D match to TRBD1 (5 bases). This CDR3 has 13 amino acids. Germline V gene data show CDR1 as KGHSH and CDR2 as LQKENI. The ends were cut back, 2 bases at V and 5 bases at J, with 10 bases in the middle. The CDR3 region is CASSPSMDNEQYF. Here the CDR3 DNA reads TGTGCCAGCTCACCATCTATGGACAACGAGCAGTACTTC.

The chain carries TRBV2 and TRBJ1-5, with 7 bases identical to TRBD1. Germline CDR1 SNHLY, CDR2 FYNNEI. Unmatched junction bases numbered 3, after V lost 1 base and J lost 6 bases. CDR3 size: 14 residues. CDR3 DNA sequence: TGTGCCAGCAGTGAAGAGACAGGGCCTCAGCCCCAGCATTTT. Translated, it gives CASSEETGPQPQHF. Full variable domain (missing parts from reference TRBV2 and TRBJ1-5): EPEVTQTPSHQVTQMGQEVILRCVPISNHLYFYWYRQILGQKVEFLVSFYNNEISEKSEIFDDQFSVERPDGSNFTLKIRSTKLEDSAMYFCASSEETGPQPQHFGDGTRLSIL.

The J gene is TRBJ2-4, the V gene TRBV30, with TRBD2 matching over 12 bases. Trimming cost V 1 base and J 1 base; bases outside gene matches: 14. Looked up from germline, CDR1 is GTSNPN and CDR2 is SVGIG (reference sequence). The CDR3 covers 20 residues. CDR3 nucleotides: TGTGCCTGGAGTGCCTCCCCCTGGACTAGCGGGAAGGGGGCCAAAAACATTCAGTACTTC. Protein product: CAWSASPWTSGKGAKNIQYF.